This T cell receptor beta chain was identified during a study of T-cell reconstitution after alpha-beta-depleted transplantation in children. Study outcomes and limitations: Several hundred expanded graft clones reportedly were the source of alpha-beta T cells about two months after transplant.

In the case of this clonotype: Its antigen is unknown.

Unique molecular identifiers were incorporated into the prepared TCRbeta library. One entry per CDR3 protein results from TCRdb running MiXCR on the PCR reads. The table has 440,000 or so distinct CDR3 sequences, around two fifths seen once. Per germline, CDR1 DFQATT and CDR2 SNEGSKA (reference sequence). This CDR3 is 14 amino acids long. The V segment lost 3 bases and the J segment 4 bases; nucleotides outside the gene matches: 7. The sequenced sample was PBMCs, obtained before TCRalphabeta/CD19-depleted stem cell transplant. The V call is TRBV20-1, the J call TRBJ2-3; 7 nucleotides align to TRBD2. This TCR was recovered from a girl aged 2-15 years with aplastic anemia, due to receive a stem cell transplant. The CDR3 sequence: CSASAAGVADTQYF. CDR3 coding DNA: TGCAGTGCTAGTGCTGCGGGGGTTGCAGATACGCAGTATTTT.